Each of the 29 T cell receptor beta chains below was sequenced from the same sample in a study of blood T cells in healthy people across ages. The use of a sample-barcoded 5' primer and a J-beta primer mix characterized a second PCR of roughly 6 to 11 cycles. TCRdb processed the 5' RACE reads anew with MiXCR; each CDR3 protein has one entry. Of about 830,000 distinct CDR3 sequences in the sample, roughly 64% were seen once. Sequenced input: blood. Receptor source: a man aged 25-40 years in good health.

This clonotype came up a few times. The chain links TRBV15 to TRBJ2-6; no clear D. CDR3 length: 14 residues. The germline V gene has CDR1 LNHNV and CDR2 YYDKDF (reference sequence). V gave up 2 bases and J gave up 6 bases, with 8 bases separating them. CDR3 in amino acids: CATSRRLEANVLTF. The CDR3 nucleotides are TGTGCCACCAGCAGACGTCTTGAGGCCAACGTCCTGACTTTC.

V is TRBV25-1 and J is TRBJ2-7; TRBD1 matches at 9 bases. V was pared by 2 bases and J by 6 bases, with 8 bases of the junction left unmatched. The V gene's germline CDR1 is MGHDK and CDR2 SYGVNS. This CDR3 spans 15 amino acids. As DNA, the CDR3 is TGTGCCAGCAGTGAACCGGGACAGGGTCGCAGCGAGCAGTACTTC. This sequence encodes CASSEPGQGRSEQYF.

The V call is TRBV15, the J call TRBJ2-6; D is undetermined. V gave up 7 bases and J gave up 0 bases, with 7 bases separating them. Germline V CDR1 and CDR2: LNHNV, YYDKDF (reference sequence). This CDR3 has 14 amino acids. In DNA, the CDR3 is TGTGCCACCAAAAACCCCTCTGGGGCCAACGTCCTGACTTTC. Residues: CATKNPSGANVLTF.

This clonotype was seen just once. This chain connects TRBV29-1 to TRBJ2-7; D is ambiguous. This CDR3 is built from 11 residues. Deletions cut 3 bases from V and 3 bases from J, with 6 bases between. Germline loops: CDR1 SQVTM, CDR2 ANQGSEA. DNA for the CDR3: TGCAGCGTTGATTGGAACTACGAGCAGTACTTC. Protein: CSVDWNYEQYF.

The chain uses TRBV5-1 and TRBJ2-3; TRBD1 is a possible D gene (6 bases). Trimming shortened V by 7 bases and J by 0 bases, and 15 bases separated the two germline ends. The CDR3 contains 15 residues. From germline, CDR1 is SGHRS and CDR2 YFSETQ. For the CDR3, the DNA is TGCGCCAGCGCCTCACAAACAGGGAGCACAGATACGCAGTATTTT. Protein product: CASASQTGSTDTQYF.

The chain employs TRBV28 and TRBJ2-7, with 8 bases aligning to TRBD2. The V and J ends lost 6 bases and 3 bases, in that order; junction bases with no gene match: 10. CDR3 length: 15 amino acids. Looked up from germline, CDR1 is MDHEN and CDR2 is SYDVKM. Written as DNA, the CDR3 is TGTGCCAGCAGGAGAGCGGGGGCTGATGGCTACGAGCAGTACTTC. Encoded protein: CASRRAGADGYEQYF. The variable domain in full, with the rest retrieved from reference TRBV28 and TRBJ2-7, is DVKVTQSSRYLVKRTGEKVFLECVQDMDHENMFWYRQDPGLGLRLIYFSYDVKMKEKGDIPEGYSVSREKKERFSLILESASTNQTSMYLCASRRAGADGYEQYFGPGTRLTVT.

The CDR3 is CASSLVFRAGANYGYTF. The CDR3 nucleotides read TGTGCCAGCAGTTTAGTGTTTAGGGCAGGGGCCAACTATGGCTACACCTTC. The rearrangement links TRBV27 to TRBJ1-2, with D possibly matching TRBD1 (6 bases). This CDR3 region has 17 residues. The V gene lost 2 bases and the J gene lost 2 bases, with 18 bases spanning the gap. Looked up from germline, CDR1 is MNHEY and CDR2 is SMNVEV (reference sequence).

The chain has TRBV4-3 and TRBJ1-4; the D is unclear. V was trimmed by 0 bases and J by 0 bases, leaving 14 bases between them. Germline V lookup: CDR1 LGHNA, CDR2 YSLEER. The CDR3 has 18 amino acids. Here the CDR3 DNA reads TGCGCCAGCAGCCAAGAGTTTTCCAGTCGGTCAACTAATGAAAAACTGTTTTTT. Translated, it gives CASSQEFSSRSTNEKLFF.

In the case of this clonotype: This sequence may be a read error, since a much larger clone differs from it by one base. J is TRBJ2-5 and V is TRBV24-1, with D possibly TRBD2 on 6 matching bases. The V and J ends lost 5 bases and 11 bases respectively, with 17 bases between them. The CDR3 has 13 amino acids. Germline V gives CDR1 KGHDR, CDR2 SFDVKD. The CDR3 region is CATSAGVSNEQYF. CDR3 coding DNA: TGTGCCACCAGTGCGGGGGTCTCCAATGAGCAGTACTTC.

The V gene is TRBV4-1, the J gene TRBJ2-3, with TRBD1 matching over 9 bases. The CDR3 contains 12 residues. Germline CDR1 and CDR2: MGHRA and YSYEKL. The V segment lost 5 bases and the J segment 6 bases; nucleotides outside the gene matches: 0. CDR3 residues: CASSGQGDTQYF. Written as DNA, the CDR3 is TGCGCCAGCAGCGGACAGGGGGATACGCAGTATTTT.

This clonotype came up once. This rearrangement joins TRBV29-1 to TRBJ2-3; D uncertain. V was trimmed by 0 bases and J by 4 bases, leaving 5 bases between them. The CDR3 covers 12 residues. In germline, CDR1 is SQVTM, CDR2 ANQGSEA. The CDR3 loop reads CSVEEGPDTQYF. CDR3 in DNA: TGCAGCGTTGAAGAAGGTCCAGATACGCAGTATTTT.

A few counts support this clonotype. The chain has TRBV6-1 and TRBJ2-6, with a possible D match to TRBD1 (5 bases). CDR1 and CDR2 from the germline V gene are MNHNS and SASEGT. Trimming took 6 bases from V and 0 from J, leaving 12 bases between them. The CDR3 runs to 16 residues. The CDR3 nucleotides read TGTGCCAGCAGCGGACAAAAGAGCTCTGGGGCCAACGTCCTGACTTTC. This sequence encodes CASSGQKSSGANVLTF.

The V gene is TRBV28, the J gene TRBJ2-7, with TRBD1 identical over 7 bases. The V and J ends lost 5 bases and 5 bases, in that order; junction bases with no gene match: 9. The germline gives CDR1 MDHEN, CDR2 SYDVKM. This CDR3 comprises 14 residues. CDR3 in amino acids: CASSTGDTFHEQYF. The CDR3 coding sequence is TGTGCCAGCAGTACAGGGGATACTTTCCACGAGCAGTACTTC.

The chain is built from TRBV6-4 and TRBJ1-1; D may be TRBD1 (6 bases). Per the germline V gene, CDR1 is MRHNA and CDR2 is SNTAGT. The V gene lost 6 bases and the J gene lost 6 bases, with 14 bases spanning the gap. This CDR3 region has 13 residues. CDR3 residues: CASSPDRYAEAFF. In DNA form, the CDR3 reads TGTGCCAGCAGCCCGGACAGATACGCTGAAGCTTTCTTT.

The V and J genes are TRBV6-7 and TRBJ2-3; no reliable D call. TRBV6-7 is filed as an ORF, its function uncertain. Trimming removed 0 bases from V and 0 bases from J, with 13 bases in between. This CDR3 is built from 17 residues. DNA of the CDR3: TGTGCCAGCAGTTACTCAGGGTCCGCCGGGAGCACAGATACGCAGTATTTT. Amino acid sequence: CASSYSGSAGSTDTQYF.

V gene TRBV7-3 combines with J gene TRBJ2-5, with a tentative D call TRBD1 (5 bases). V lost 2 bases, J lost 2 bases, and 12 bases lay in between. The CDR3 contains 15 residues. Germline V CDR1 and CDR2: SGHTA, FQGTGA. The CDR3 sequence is CASSLGAATQETQYF. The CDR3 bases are TGTGCCAGCAGCTTAGGGGCAGCAACTCAAGAGACCCAGTACTTC.

The chain's CDR3 is CASSLGAGRQFF. DNA for the CDR3: TGTGCCAGCAGCTTAGGCGCGGGGAGGCAGTTCTTC. The chain is built from TRBV7-9 and TRBJ2-1, with D perhaps TRBD2 (6 bases). Trimming stripped 1 base from V and 12 bases from J, with 10 bases between. Germline-derived CDR1 and CDR2 are SEHNR and FQNEAQ (reference sequence). This CDR3 contains 12 residues.

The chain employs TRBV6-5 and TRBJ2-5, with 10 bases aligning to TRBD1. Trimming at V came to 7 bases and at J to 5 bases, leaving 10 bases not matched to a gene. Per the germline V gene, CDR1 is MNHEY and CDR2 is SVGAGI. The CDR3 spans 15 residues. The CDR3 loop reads CASTLRDRGGETQYF. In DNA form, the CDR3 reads TGTGCCAGCACACTCCGGGACAGGGGTGGTGAGACCCAGTACTTC.

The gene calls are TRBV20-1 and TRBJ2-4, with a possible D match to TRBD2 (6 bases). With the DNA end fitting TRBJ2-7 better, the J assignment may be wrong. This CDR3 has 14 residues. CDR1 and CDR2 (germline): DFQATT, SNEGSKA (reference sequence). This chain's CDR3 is CSARGADYSYEQYF. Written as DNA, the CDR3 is TGCAGTGCTAGAGGGGCGGACTATTCCTACGAGCAGTACTTC.

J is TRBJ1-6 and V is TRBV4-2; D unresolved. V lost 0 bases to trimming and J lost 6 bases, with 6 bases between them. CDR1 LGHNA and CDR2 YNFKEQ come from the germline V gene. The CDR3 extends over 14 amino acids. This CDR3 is CASSQDFLNSPLHF. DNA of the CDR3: TGTGCCAGCAGCCAAGATTTCCTTAATTCACCCCTCCACTTT.

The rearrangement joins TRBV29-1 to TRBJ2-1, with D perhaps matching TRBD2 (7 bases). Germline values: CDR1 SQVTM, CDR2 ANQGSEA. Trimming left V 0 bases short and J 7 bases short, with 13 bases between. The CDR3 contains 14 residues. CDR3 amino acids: CSVEDRRGGNEQFF. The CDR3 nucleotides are TGCAGCGTTGAAGATCGAAGGGGGGGAAATGAGCAGTTCTTC.

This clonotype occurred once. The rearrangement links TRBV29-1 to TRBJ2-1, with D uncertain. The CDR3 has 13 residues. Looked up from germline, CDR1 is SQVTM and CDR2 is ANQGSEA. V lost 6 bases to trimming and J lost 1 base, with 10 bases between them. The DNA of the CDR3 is TGCAGCGTGGTAGTGGGGTCCTACAATGAGCAGTTCTTC. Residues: CSVVVGSYNEQFF.

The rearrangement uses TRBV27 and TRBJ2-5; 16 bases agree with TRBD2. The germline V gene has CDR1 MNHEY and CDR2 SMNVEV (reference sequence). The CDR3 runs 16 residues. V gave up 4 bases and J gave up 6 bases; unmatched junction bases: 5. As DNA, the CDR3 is TGTGCCAGCAGTTCCGGGACTAGCGGGGGGGCAAAGACCCAGTACTTC. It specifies CASSSGTSGGAKTQYF.

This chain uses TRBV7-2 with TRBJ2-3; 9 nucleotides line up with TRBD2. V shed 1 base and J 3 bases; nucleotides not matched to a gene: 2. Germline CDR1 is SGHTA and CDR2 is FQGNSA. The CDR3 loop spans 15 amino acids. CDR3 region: CASSLESGRTDTQYF. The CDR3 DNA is TGTGCCAGCAGCTTAGAGAGCGGGAGGACAGATACGCAGTATTTT.

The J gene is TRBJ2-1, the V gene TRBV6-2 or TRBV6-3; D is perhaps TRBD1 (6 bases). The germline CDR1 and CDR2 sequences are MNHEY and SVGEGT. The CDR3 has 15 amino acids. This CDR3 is CVTDLMGHPGDEQFF. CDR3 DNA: TGTGTCACGGACCTAATGGGACACCCAGGCGATGAGCAGTTCTTC.

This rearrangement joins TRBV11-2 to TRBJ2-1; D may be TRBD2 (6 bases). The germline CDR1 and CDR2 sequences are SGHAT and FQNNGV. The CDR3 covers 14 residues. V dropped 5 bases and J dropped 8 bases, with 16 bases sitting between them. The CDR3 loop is CASSVGGIVDEQFF. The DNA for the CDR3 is TGTGCCAGCAGCGTAGGAGGGATTGTAGATGAGCAGTTCTTC.

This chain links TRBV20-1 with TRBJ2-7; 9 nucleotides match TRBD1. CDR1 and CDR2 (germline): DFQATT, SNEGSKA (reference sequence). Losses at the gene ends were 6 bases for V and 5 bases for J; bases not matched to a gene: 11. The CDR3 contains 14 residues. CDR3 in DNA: TGCAGTGCCTTACAGGGGGCTGTTTCCCACGAGCAGTACTTC. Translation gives CSALQGAVSHEQYF.

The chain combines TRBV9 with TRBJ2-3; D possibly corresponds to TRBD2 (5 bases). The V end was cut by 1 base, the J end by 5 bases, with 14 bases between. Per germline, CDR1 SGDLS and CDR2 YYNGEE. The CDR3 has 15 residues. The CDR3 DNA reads TGTGCCAGCAGCGTACAAGCGGTCCCTCAAGATACGCAGTATTTT. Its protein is CASSVQAVPQDTQYF. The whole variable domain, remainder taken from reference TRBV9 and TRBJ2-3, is DSGVTQTPKHLITATGQRVTLRCSPRSGDLSVYWYQQSLDQGLQFLIQYYNGEERAKGNILERFSAQQFPDLHSELNLSSLELGDSALYFCASSVQAVPQDTQYFGPGTRLTVL.

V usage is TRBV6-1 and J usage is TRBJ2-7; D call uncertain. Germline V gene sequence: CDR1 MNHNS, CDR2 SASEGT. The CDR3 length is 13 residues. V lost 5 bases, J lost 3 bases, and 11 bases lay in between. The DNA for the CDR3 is TGTGCCAGCAGTTCAACACAAGTCTACGAGCAGTACTTC. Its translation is CASSSTQVYEQYF.